This T cell receptor (beta chain) stems from a study of blood T cells in healthy people across ages. Findings of the study overall: Naive T cell percentage and TCR beta diversity correlated strongly.

Primers used in a second PCR of roughly 6 to 12 cycles were a sample-barcoded 5' primer and a J-beta primer mix. TCRdb used MiXCR to reprocess the 5' RACE reads, holding one entry per CDR3 protein. This sample has roughly 1.9 million distinct CDR3 sequences, with 30% to 40% found just once. J was trimmed by 5 bases and V by 4 bases; bases with no gene match: 8. This CDR3 is 15 amino acids long. The germline V gene encodes CDR1 SEHNR and CDR2 FQNEAQ (reference sequence). This clonotype was seen a few times. Its antigen remains unknown. This chain links TRBV7-9 with TRBJ1-5; 7 positions match TRBD1. The TCR sequence derives from a human donor in good health. Sample: blood. The CDR3 here is CASSSDRVWDQPQHF. DNA for the CDR3: TGTGCCAGCAGCTCCGACAGGGTATGGGATCAGCCCCAGCATTTT.